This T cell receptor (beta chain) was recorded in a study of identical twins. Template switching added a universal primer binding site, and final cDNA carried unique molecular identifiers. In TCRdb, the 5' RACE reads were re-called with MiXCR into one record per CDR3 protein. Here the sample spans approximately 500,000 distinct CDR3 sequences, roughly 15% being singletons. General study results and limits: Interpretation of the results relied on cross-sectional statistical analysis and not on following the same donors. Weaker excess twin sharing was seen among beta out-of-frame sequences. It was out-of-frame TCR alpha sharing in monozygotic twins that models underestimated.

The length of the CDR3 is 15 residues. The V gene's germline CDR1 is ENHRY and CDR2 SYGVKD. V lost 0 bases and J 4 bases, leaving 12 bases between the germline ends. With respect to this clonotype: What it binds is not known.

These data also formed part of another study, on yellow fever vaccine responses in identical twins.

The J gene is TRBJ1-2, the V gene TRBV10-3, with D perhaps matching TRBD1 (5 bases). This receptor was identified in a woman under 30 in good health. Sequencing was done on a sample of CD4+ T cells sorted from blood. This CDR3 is CAISESRGRLYGYTF. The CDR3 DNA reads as TGTGCCATCAGTGAGTCTCGGGGCAGACTCTATGGCTACACCTTC.